This T cell receptor (beta chain) was recovered during a study of a mutant IDH1 vaccine in newly diagnosed glioma. On the study more broadly: Either 4-6 weeks after radiotherapy alone or alongside temozolomide, vaccination was begun. V12 corresponded to week 35 and V13 to week 47.

Repertoires were generated with immunoSEQ multiplex PCR, while TCRdb's copy carries only in-frame clones and drops some. Altogether around 50,000 clones are present, 65% to 85% being singletons, with the ten largest covering approximately 4.6%. A word on this clone: Its antigen is unidentified.

Stated time point: week 47, end of study. The study gave 300 ug of mutant IDH1 20-mer peptide per vaccine dose, with topical imiquimod. Those who donated had recent WHO grade 3 or 4 IDH1-mutant, ATRX-lost astrocytomas. CDR1 and CDR2 from the germline V gene are MNHEY and SMNVEV (reference sequence). V was cut by 2 bases and J by 1 base, with 14 bases left in between. The CDR3 has 16 residues. This TCR was recovered from a woman aged 25-40 years with glioma. Some clones in this sample may be carry-over from other donors' samples. The genes are TRBV27 and TRBJ1-1, with D perhaps matching TRBD1 (5 bases). The input for sequencing was PBMCs, taken from a glioma patient whose treatment included an IDH1 peptide vaccine. The DNA of the CDR3 is TGTGCCAGCAGTTTAGGGGGTTGGGTAGCGAACACTGAAGCTTTCTTT. This gives the protein CASSLGGWVANTEAFF.